A selection of T cell receptor beta chains follows, all from one sample in a study of CD8 T cells in Susac syndrome. MiXCR, applied by TCRdb to the immunoSEQ multiplex PCR reads, yields one record per CDR3 protein. The table has over 150,000 distinct CDR3 sequences, roughly 95% seen once. Source material: CD4+ T cells from PBMCs. These receptors were taken from a human donor with Susac syndrome. The CDR3 runs from the conserved cysteine through the conserved F or W. A D gene is named only where the DNA matches it firmly. Where a row states a size, it is once, few, many or the class of an expanded clone; other rows omit it.

j_gene: TRBJ2-1
v_gene: TRBV7-2
abundance: .
d_gene: TRBD1
CDR3aa: CASSSGDREQFF
CDR3nt: TGTGCCAGCAGCTCAGGGGACAGGGAGCAGTTCTTC

j_gene: TRBJ2-1
v_gene: TRBV28
abundance: .
d_gene: .
CDR3aa: CASRDPQGRGEQFF
CDR3nt: TGTGCCAGCCGAGATCCTCAGGGTCGAGGTGAGCAGTTCTTC

j_gene: TRBJ1-2
v_gene: TRBV7-3
abundance: .
d_gene: .
CDR3aa: CASSPGADYGYTF
CDR3nt: TGTGCCAGCAGTCCGGGGGCAGACTATGGCTACACCTTC

j_gene: TRBJ1-1
v_gene: TRBV7-9
abundance: .
d_gene: .
CDR3aa: CASSSEIGALNTEAFF
CDR3nt: TGTGCCAGCAGCTCAGAAATAGGGGCCTTGAACACTGAAGCTTTCTTT

j_gene: TRBJ2-2
v_gene: TRBV5-6
abundance: .
d_gene: .
CDR3aa: CASSLRVSGELFF
CDR3nt: TGTGCCAGCAGCTTGAGGGTCTCCGGGGAGCTGTTTTTT

j_gene: TRBJ2-1
v_gene: TRBV29-1
abundance: .
d_gene: .
CDR3aa: CSVEDPGFQAYNEQFF
CDR3nt: TGCAGCGTTGAAGACCCGGGTTTTCAGGCTTACAATGAGCAGTTCTTC

j_gene: TRBJ1-5
v_gene: TRBV30
abundance: once
d_gene: .
CDR3aa: CGASRGGRPGVNQPQHF
CDR3nt: TGTGGGGCTTCGCGGGGAGGCCGCCCAGGGGTTAATCAGCCCCAGCATTTT

j_gene: TRBJ1-2
v_gene: TRBV30
abundance: .
d_gene: .
CDR3aa: CAWSALGMVGNYGYTF
CDR3nt: TGTGCCTGGAGTGCCCTGGGAATGGTGGGGAACTATGGCTACACCTTC

j_gene: TRBJ2-3
v_gene: TRBV15
abundance: .
d_gene: TRBD1
CDR3aa: CATSRLHRGRNTDTQYF
CDR3nt: TGTGCCACCAGCCGTCTGCACAGGGGCCGGAACACAGATACGCAGTATTTT

j_gene: TRBJ2-1
v_gene: TRBV29-1
abundance: .
d_gene: .
CDR3aa: CSVEGAILRQFF
CDR3nt: TGCAGCGTTGAAGGGGCCATTCTGCGGCAGTTCTTC

j_gene: TRBJ2-1
v_gene: TRBV5-1
abundance: .
d_gene: TRBD1
CDR3aa: CASCRDRAYNEQFF
CDR3nt: TGCGCCAGTTGCCGGGACAGGGCCTACAATGAGCAGTTCTTC

j_gene: TRBJ2-4
v_gene: TRBV15
abundance: few
d_gene: .
CDR3aa: CATSRDRGRGSNIQYF
CDR3nt: TGTGCCACCAGCAGAGATCGGGGGCGCGGATCAAACATTCAGTACTTC

j_gene: TRBJ2-5
v_gene: TRBV7-8
abundance: .
d_gene: .
CDR3aa: CASSLVRPGRWKETQYF
CDR3nt: TGTGCCAGCAGCTTAGTACGACCGGGGAGGTGGAAAGAGACCCAGTACTTC

j_gene: TRBJ2-7
v_gene: TRBV2
abundance: .
d_gene: .
CDR3aa: CASSLDNPEQYF
CDR3nt: TGTGCCAGCAGTCTAGATAACCCCGAGCAGTACTTC

j_gene: TRBJ1-2
v_gene: TRBV27
abundance: once
d_gene: TRBD1
CDR3aa: CASSSPRTGDGYTF
CDR3nt: TGTGCCAGCAGTTCCCCTCGGACAGGGGATGGCTACACCTTC

j_gene: TRBJ1-1
v_gene: TRBV24-1
abundance: .
d_gene: .
CDR3aa: CATSMGPNTEAFF
CDR3nt: TGTGCCACCAGTATGGGCCCGAACACTGAAGCTTTCTTT

j_gene: TRBJ1-5
v_gene: TRBV12-3/TRBV12-4
abundance: .
d_gene: .
CDR3aa: CASSLAGDSPQHF
CDR3nt: TGTGCCAGCAGTTTAGCAGGAGACTCCCCCCAGCATTTT

j_gene: TRBJ1-1
v_gene: TRBV30
abundance: once
d_gene: .
CDR3aa: CAWSGFGAGANTEAFF
CDR3nt: TGTGCCTGGAGTGGATTCGGGGCAGGGGCGAACACTGAAGCTTTCTTT

j_gene: TRBJ2-7
v_gene: TRBV30
abundance: .
d_gene: TRBD1
CDR3aa: CAWRTGVHEQYF
CDR3nt: TGTGCCTGGAGGACAGGGGTCCACGAGCAGTACTTC

j_gene: TRBJ1-5
v_gene: TRBV2
abundance: .
d_gene: .
CDR3aa: CASSETQRNQPQHF
CDR3nt: TGTGCCAGCAGTGAGACCCAACGCAATCAGCCCCAGCATTTT

j_gene: TRBJ1-2
v_gene: TRBV30
abundance: .
d_gene: .
CDR3aa: CAWSRTSNYGYTF
CDR3nt: TGTGCCTGGAGCCGGACCTCTAACTATGGCTACACCTTC

j_gene: TRBJ2-1
v_gene: TRBV29-1
abundance: .
d_gene: .
CDR3aa: CSVSDVGNEQFF
CDR3nt: TGCAGCGTTTCGGATGTGGGGAATGAGCAGTTCTTC

j_gene: TRBJ2-3
v_gene: TRBV3-1
abundance: .
d_gene: TRBD2
CDR3aa: CASSQLAGFQTIF
CDR3nt: TGTGCCAGCAGCCAACTAGCGGGATTTCAGACGATTTTT

j_gene: TRBJ2-1
v_gene: TRBV12-3/TRBV12-4
abundance: .
d_gene: TRBD1
CDR3aa: CASSLGGTGNEQFF
CDR3nt: TGTGCCAGCAGTTTGGGCGGGACAGGGAATGAGCAGTTCTTC

j_gene: TRBJ1-2
v_gene: TRBV29-1
abundance: .
d_gene: .
CDR3aa: CSVENPGLGGYTF
CDR3nt: TGCAGCGTTGAAAACCCCGGGCTGGGTGGCTACACCTTC

j_gene: TRBJ1-5
v_gene: TRBV29-1
abundance: once
d_gene: .
CDR3aa: CSDGGPADCQPQHF
CDR3nt: TGCAGCGATGGGGGGCCCGCCGACTGTCAGCCCCAGCATTTT

j_gene: TRBJ1-1
v_gene: TRBV4-2
abundance: .
d_gene: .
CDR3aa: CASSQDNREDSEAFF
CDR3nt: TGTGCCAGCAGCCAGGACAACAGGGAAGACTCTGAAGCTTTCTTT